The 32 T cell receptor beta chains below were found in one sample sequenced in a study of T-cell reconstitution after alpha-beta-depleted transplantation in children. Preparing the TCRbeta library involved the use of unique molecular identifiers. TCRdb re-analysed the PCR reads in MiXCR, keeping a single row per CDR3 protein. The sample records 100,000 to 150,000 distinct CDR3 sequences, about 21% being singletons. The source material was PBMCs, mostly from graft donor cells, sampled 180 days after TCRalphabeta/CD19-depleted stem cell transplant. The receptors were gathered from a male patient aged 2 to 9 who had a stem cell transplant for chronic granulomatous disease, so the T cells may come from the graft donor.

This clonotype was recorded at least ten times. The CDR3 protein is CASTDQTGSTDTQYF. In nucleotides, the CDR3 is TGTGCCAGCACCGACCAGACAGGGTCCACAGATACGCAGTATTTT. This chain joins TRBV6-5 and TRBJ2-3; 7 positions match TRBD1. The CDR3 consists of 15 residues. V was clipped by 7 bases and J by 2 bases; unmatched bases: 9. Germline CDR1 is MNHEY and CDR2 is SVGAGI.

This clonotype was observed a few times. The chain carries TRBV20-1 and TRBJ2-7; 7 bases line up with TRBD2. Unmatched junction bases numbered 5, after V lost 0 bases and J lost 0 bases. There are 15 residues in the CDR3. Germline V gives CDR1 DFQATT, CDR2 SNEGSKA (reference sequence). The CDR3 is CSARDAASGSYEQYF. The CDR3, as DNA: TGCAGTGCTAGAGATGCGGCTAGCGGCTCCTACGAGCAGTACTTC.

The rearrangement links TRBV7-2 to TRBJ2-3; D is ambiguous. CDR1 is SGHTA, CDR2 FQGNSA, per germline. The CDR3 is 14 amino acids. Trimming removed 1 base at V and 0 bases at J, with 5 bases between. The CDR3 nucleotides read TGTGCCAGCAGCTTAGATCCGAGCACAGATACGCAGTATTTT. Translating gives CASSLDPSTDTQYF.

This clonotype was seen at least ten times. The V gene is TRBV6-5, the J gene TRBJ1-6; TRBD1 might be the D (5 bases). The germline V gene has CDR1 MNHEY and CDR2 SVGAGI. This CDR3 comprises 15 residues. With 6 bases removed from V and 6 bases from J, the gap between germline ends came to 15 bases. CDR3 nucleotides: TGTGCCAGCAGCCACGTCGTAGGGACTAATTCACCCCTCCACTTT. Translated: CASSHVVGTNSPLHF.

The chain uses TRBV7-2 and TRBJ2-1; TRBD2 agrees at 10 bases. The CDR3 runs 16 residues. V dropped 1 base and J dropped 7; count of bases not matched to a gene: 7. Germline CDR1 SGHTA, CDR2 FQGNSA. The CDR3 spells CASSLGMGLAYNEQFF. The CDR3 DNA sequence: TGTGCCAGCAGCTTAGGAATGGGACTAGCGTATAATGAGCAGTTCTTC.

Ten or more counts support this clonotype. The J gene is TRBJ1-2, the V gene TRBV20-1; the match to TRBD1 covers 8 bases. The CDR3 extends over 13 amino acids. Germline V CDR1 and CDR2: DFQATT, SNEGSKA (reference sequence). V trimming: 7 bases; J trimming: 4 bases; junction bases outside the gene matches: 8. The CDR3 loop reads CSVTGQASYGYTF. DNA of the CDR3: TGCAGTGTTACGGGACAGGCCTCCTATGGCTACACCTTC.

The table lists this clonotype with a few counts. The chain couples TRBV20-1 to TRBJ2-1; D is perhaps TRBD2 (6 bases). The CDR3 contains 13 residues. V was cut by 1 base and J by 13 bases, with 17 bases left in between. Per the germline V gene, CDR1 is DFQATT and CDR2 is SNEGSKA (reference sequence). The CDR3 nucleotides are TGCAGTGCTAGAGTCCTCTCCCCGGGGACTCAGTTCTTC. Amino acids: CSARVLSPGTQFF.

J is TRBJ2-5 and V is TRBV7-3; D unresolved. CDR1 SGHTA and CDR2 FQGTGA come from the germline V gene. V was shortened by 0 bases and J by 0 bases, with 5 bases between the two germline ends. This CDR3 is 14 amino acids long. The CDR3 bases are TGTGCCAGCAGCTTAACAGGGCACCAAGAGACCCAGTACTTC. Its protein is CASSLTGHQETQYF.

The count of this clonotype is one. This may arise from a read error, as a much more abundant clone is one base away. The chain links TRBV5-1 to TRBJ2-5; D is perhaps TRBD1 or TRBD2 (5 bases each). CDR3 length: 14 residues. Germline values: CDR1 SGHRS, CDR2 YFSETQ. CDR3 residues: CASSLGGVRETHYF. The CDR3 region has the DNA TGCGCCAGCAGCTTGGGAGGGGTGAGAGAGACCCACTACTTC.

The chain carries TRBV2 and TRBJ2-1; 10 nucleotides align to TRBD2. This CDR3 has 20 amino acids. Per germline, CDR1 SNHLY and CDR2 FYNNEI. Trimming at V came to 3 bases and at J to 0 bases, leaving 14 bases not matched to a gene. The CDR3 sequence: CASSDLAGEISGSSYNEQFF. The DNA for the CDR3 is TGTGCCAGCAGTGACCTAGCGGGAGAAATTTCGGGGAGCTCCTACAATGAGCAGTTCTTC.

This clonotype was detected ten times or more. V is TRBV29-1 and J is TRBJ1-2; D gene ambiguous. There are 13 residues in the CDR3. Trimming cost V 1 base and J 4 bases, with 10 bases left between them. Germline CDR1 SQVTM, CDR2 ANQGSEA. The CDR3 region has the DNA TGCAGCGTTGAAGGGGCGTCTAGCTATGGCTACACCTTC. This gives the protein CSVEGASSYGYTF.

This clonotype was found many times. The chain employs TRBV29-1 and TRBJ1-2, with D hard to call. Trimming took 4 bases from V and 5 from J, leaving 5 bases between them. Germline V gene sequence: CDR1 SQVTM, CDR2 ANQGSEA. CDR3 length: 10 residues. For the CDR3, the DNA is TGCAGCGTTGGGGGTTATGGCTACACCTTC. Translating gives CSVGGYGYTF.

This clonotype was recorded once. The chain uses TRBV29-1 and TRBJ1-1; 8 bases are a match to TRBD1. The CDR3 runs 13 residues. Germline V lookup: CDR1 SQVTM, CDR2 ANQGSEA. After removal of 7 bases from V and 1 base from J, the junction contained 5 bases not matched to a gene. CDR3 nucleotides: TGCAGCGATAAAGGACAGGGGAACACTGAAGCTTTCTTT. This codes for CSDKGQGNTEAFF.

This clonotype was observed many times. The chain employs TRBV7-9 and TRBJ2-5, with TRBD2 matching 10 bases. Germline V gene lookup returns CDR1 SEHNR and CDR2 FQNEAQ (reference sequence). The V segment lost 4 bases and the J segment 5 bases; nucleotides outside the gene matches: 13. The CDR3 extends over 17 amino acids. This CDR3 reads CASSSTQIAGGRETQYF. The CDR3 coding sequence is TGTGCCAGCAGCTCGACCCAAATAGCGGGGGGAAGGGAGACCCAGTACTTC.

This clonotype showed up many times. The chain combines TRBV20-1 with TRBJ2-7; no firm D call. V lost 2 bases, J lost 1 base, and 3 bases lay in between. The CDR3 runs to 11 residues. Germline V gives CDR1 DFQATT, CDR2 SNEGSKA (reference sequence). The CDR3 region has the DNA TGCAGTGCTAGACTATCCTACGAGCAGTACTTC. Its translation: CSARLSYEQYF.

This rearrangement joins TRBV28 to TRBJ2-5; 8 bases align to TRBD2. The CDR3 is made up of 15 amino acids. Germline values: CDR1 MDHEN, CDR2 SYDVKM. The junction had 7 bases not matched to a gene; V was cut back by 3 bases and J by 4 bases. The CDR3 spells CASSFGSLAGETQYF. CDR3 DNA sequence: TGTGCCAGCAGTTTTGGTTCGCTAGCGGGAGAGACCCAGTACTTC.

This clonotype came up many times. The CDR3 DNA reads as TGCAGTGCTGACTCGACAGGGACTAGCGGGCGCAATGAGCAGTTCTTC. This encodes CSADSTGTSGRNEQFF. The chain uses TRBV20-1 and TRBJ2-1, with 12 positions matching TRBD2. Germline assignment: CDR1 DFQATT and CDR2 SNEGSKA (reference sequence). J gave up 6 bases and V 5 bases, and 11 bases lay outside the gene matches. This CDR3 comprises 16 residues.

This clonotype was detected only a few times. The chain has TRBV9 and TRBJ2-5; 10 nucleotides align to TRBD1. J gave up 7 bases and V 0 bases, and 9 bases lay outside the gene matches. The germline V gene encodes CDR1 SGDLS and CDR2 YYNGEE. The CDR3 runs 16 residues. The CDR3 reads CASSVGFGQGDGTQYF. The CDR3 region has the DNA TGTGCCAGCAGCGTAGGTTTCGGACAGGGGGATGGGACCCAGTACTTC.

The chain links TRBV12-5 to TRBJ1-2; no clear D gene. V lost 1 base and J lost 2, with 11 bases in between. CDR1 and CDR2 from the germline V gene are LGHNT and FRNRAP. The CDR3 totals 15 residues. The CDR3 is CASGLGQGGNYGYTF. For the CDR3, the DNA is TGTGCTAGTGGTTTGGGGCAAGGAGGGAACTATGGCTACACCTTC.

CDR3 DNA: TGTGCCAGCAGGTTGGTCCCTTATGGCTACACCTTC. Its protein product is CASRLVPYGYTF. This chain uses TRBV12-3 or TRBV12-4 with TRBJ1-2, with D unresolved. V was pared by 6 bases and J by 5 bases, with 10 bases between. The CDR3 consists of 12 residues.

This clonotype was recorded a few times. Because the CDR3's place on the DNA is in doubt, the DNA is left out and the CDR3 is given as listed by TCRdb. The V and J genes are TRBV5-5 and TRBJ2-1; TRBD1, the D gene given by the table, was not confirmed from the DNA. With termini counted, the CDR3 has 14 amino acids. Germline V lookup: CDR1 SGHKS, CDR2 YYEKEE (reference sequence). CDR3 sequence: CASSWGQGAQIPFF.

This sequence joins TRBV5-1 and TRBJ2-1, with D unclear. This CDR3 contains 14 residues. The germline gives CDR1 SGHRS, CDR2 YFSETQ. The V end lost 5 bases, the J end lost 1 base, and 10 bases lay between the germline ends. DNA for the CDR3: TGCGCCAGCAGTTGGGCGGAGTCCTACAATGAGCAGTTCTTC. It yields the protein CASSWAESYNEQFF.

This clonotype was detected many times. This rearrangement joins TRBV29-1 to TRBJ2-7; 7 bases align to TRBD1. CDR3 length equals 13 residues. The ends lost 2 bases at V and 2 bases at J; junction bases unmatched: 3. CDR1 and CDR2 (germline): SQVTM, ANQGSEA. Written as DNA, the CDR3 is TGCAGCGTTGAATGGCAGGGGGCCTACGAGCAGTACTTC. As protein: CSVEWQGAYEQYF.

The table lists this clonotype with a few counts. The chain is built from TRBV12-3 or TRBV12-4 and TRBJ1-1; 10 positions agree with TRBD1. The CDR3 has 17 residues. With V trimmed by 4 bases and J by 4 bases, 12 bases remained unmatched. The CDR3 reads CASSWWGQGWLSTEAFF. The CDR3 bases are TGTGCCAGCAGTTGGTGGGGACAGGGGTGGCTAAGCACTGAAGCTTTCTTT.

This clonotype has ten or more counts. This chain joins TRBV29-1 and TRBJ2-1; 10 bases align to TRBD2. The V gene's germline CDR1 is SQVTM and CDR2 ANQGSEA. The J segment lost 2 bases and the V segment lost 3 bases, leaving 1 base of the junction unmatched. This CDR3 is 14 amino acids long. CDR3 residues: CSVDTSGTYNEQFF. As DNA, the CDR3 is TGCAGCGTTGATACTAGCGGGACCTACAATGAGCAGTTCTTC.

This clonotype showed up many times. The J gene is TRBJ2-4, the V gene TRBV20-1; no reliable D call. V was pared by 5 bases and J by 0 bases, with 8 bases between. Germline CDR1 and CDR2: DFQATT and SNEGSKA (reference sequence). The CDR3 has 13 residues. The CDR3 nucleotides read TGCAGTGCTGGCCAGTTAGCCAAAAACATTCAGTACTTC. Translation: CSAGQLAKNIQYF.

This clonotype was detected only a few times. The chain carries TRBV4-2 and TRBJ1-2; D possibly corresponds to TRBD1 (5 bases). Germline CDR1 is LGHNA and CDR2 is YNFKEQ. Trimming cost V 0 bases and J 8 bases, with 16 bases left between them. The CDR3 totals 15 residues. This CDR3 is CASSQELRGWVGYTF. The CDR3 DNA is TGTGCCAGCAGCCAAGAGTTGAGGGGATGGGTAGGCTACACCTTC.

This clonotype was observed at least ten times. V usage is TRBV9 and J usage is TRBJ2-6; 7 bases match TRBD1. CDR1 and CDR2 from the germline V gene are SGDLS and YYNGEE. The CDR3 runs 18 residues. Germline trimming cut 3 bases from V and 2 bases from J; bases unmatched to any gene: 11. The CDR3 is CASSARTGQSAGANVLTF. CDR3 nucleotide sequence: TGTGCCAGCAGCGCTCGAACGGGACAGAGTGCTGGGGCCAACGTCCTGACTTTC. The complete variable domain, with remaining parts taken from reference TRBV9 and TRBJ2-6, reads DSGVTQTPKHLITATGQRVTLRCSPRSGDLSVYWYQQSLDQGLQFLIQYYNGEERAKGNILERFSAQQFPDLHSELNLSSLELGDSALYFCASSARTGQSAGANVLTFGAGSRLTVL.

The J gene is TRBJ1-5, the V gene TRBV5-1; TRBD1 is a possible D gene (5 bases). Germline V gives CDR1 SGHRS, CDR2 YFSETQ. Trimming pared 4 bases from V and 5 bases from J, leaving 16 bases between. The CDR3 contains 15 residues. The CDR3 loop reads CASSTGQGEHQPQHF. Written as DNA, the CDR3 is TGCGCCAGCAGCACGGGGCAGGGAGAGCATCAGCCCCAGCATTTT.

This clonotype has a handful of counts. The rearrangement joins TRBV5-1 to TRBJ2-7, with 7 bases aligning to TRBD2. The CDR3 sequence is 13 residues long. Germline CDR1 is SGHRS and CDR2 is YFSETQ. J was trimmed by 3 bases and V by 5 bases; bases with no gene match: 5. The CDR3 is CASRVRGDYEQYF. The DNA for the CDR3 is TGCGCCAGCAGGGTCCGGGGGGACTACGAGCAGTACTTC.

This clonotype occurred many times. The chain carries TRBV20-1 and TRBJ2-1; the match to TRBD1 covers 8 bases. The junction had 13 bases not matched to a gene; V was cut back by 1 base and J by 8 bases. Germline V gene sequence: CDR1 DFQATT, CDR2 SNEGSKA (reference sequence). The CDR3 loop spans 16 amino acids. CDR3 sequence reads: CSARVTGQGIGYEQFF. The CDR3 bases are TGCAGTGCTAGAGTGACAGGACAGGGAATTGGCTATGAGCAGTTCTTC.

V usage is TRBV7-9 and J usage is TRBJ2-1; D is ambiguous. Germline CDR1 is SEHNR and CDR2 is FQNEAQ (reference sequence). The length of the CDR3 is 14 residues. Trimming left V 0 bases short and J 3 bases short, with 6 bases between. The DNA for the CDR3 is TGTGCCAGCAGCTTAGCGGAGCTCTACAATGAGCAGTTCTTC. This gives the protein CASSLAELYNEQFF.